Below are 15 T cell receptor beta chains sequenced from a single sample in a study of Ad26.COV2.S vaccination and SARS-CoV-2 variants (dated by TCRdb to the early 2020s). Libraries were prepared through the immunoSEQ multiplex PCR assay. The source is immuneACCESS, and TCRdb retained only in-frame sequences with V and J called. Part of the clones is not carried over; for the studies checked, unresolved V genes explain less than half of this, and the remainder is unexplained. In all, the sample holds roughly 330,000 clones, and under 90% of those were seen once. The biggest ten clones account for 5.5% of the sample. Sample treatment or condition, as interpreted from the label and publication: 15 to 20 received Ad26.COV2.S at low or high dose, single or two shots; 5 received placebo; per-sample allocation not given. For vaccine and placebo recipients, the sequenced repertoires came from samples collected on day 63 after the first injection.

The sequencing used peripheral blood, collected in a trial of Ad26.COV2.S vaccine versus placebo. The receptors were sampled from a person between 18 and 65 years old who received the Ad26.COV2.S COVID-19 vaccine or a placebo.

V is TRBV6-4 and J is TRBJ1-5, with 9 positions matching TRBD1. J gave up 7 bases and V 5 bases, and 15 bases lay outside the gene matches. The CDR3 extends over 17 amino acids. Germline assignment: CDR1 MRHNA and CDR2 SNTAGT. CDR3 bases: TGTGCCAGCAGTCCGGGACAGGGTGTTTGGTTTGAGCAGCCCCAGCATTTT. Its protein product is CASSPGQGVWFEQPQHF.

The chain joins TRBV11-3 to TRBJ2-3; 10 bases are a match to TRBD1. Germline values: CDR1 SGHNT, CDR2 YENEEA. The length of the CDR3 is 15 residues. V lost 5 bases, J lost 1 base, and 3 bases stayed unmatched. The CDR3, as DNA: TGTGCCAGCAGCACAGGACAGGGGGGCACAGATACGCAGTATTTT. Translating it yields CASSTGQGGTDTQYF. The full variable domain, in which reference TRBV11-3 and TRBJ2-3 provide the parts outside the CDR3, is EAGVVQSPRYKIIEKKQPVAFWCNPISGHNTLYWYLQNLGQGPELLIRYENEEAVDDSQLPKDRFSAERLKGVDSTLKIQPAELGDSAVYLCASSTGQGGTDTQYFGPGTRLTVL.

The sample holds one count of this clone. The chain joins TRBV7-9 to TRBJ2-3, with D unclear. Germline V gives CDR1 SEHNR, CDR2 FQNEAQ (reference sequence). The CDR3 length is 13 residues. V lost 4 bases and J 4 bases, leaving 9 bases between the germline ends. The CDR3 nucleotides read TGTGCCAGCAGCTCCCTGGGCCCAGATACGCAGTATTTT. Translating it yields CASSSLGPDTQYF.

This clone was recorded only once. The J gene is TRBJ1-5, the V gene TRBV6-1, with D maybe TRBD1 (6 bases). Per the germline V gene, CDR1 is MNHNS and CDR2 is SASEGT. V dropped 2 bases and J dropped 1 base, with 15 bases sitting between them. CDR3 length: 17 amino acids. CDR3 loop: CASSETTGSRSNQPQHF. The CDR3 DNA is TGTGCCAGCAGTGAAACGACAGGCAGCAGGAGCAATCAGCCCCAGCATTTT.

The chain combines TRBV11-3 with TRBJ1-1; possibly TRBD1 for D (6 bases). The V gene's germline CDR1 is SGHNT and CDR2 YENEEA. The CDR3 extends over 13 amino acids. Trimming shortened V by 3 bases and J by 4 bases, and 9 bases separated the two germline ends. CDR3 DNA: TGTGCCAGCAGCTTCCAAGGGGGCACTGAAGCTTTCTTT. This translates into CASSFQGGTEAFF.

The chain links TRBV4-3 to TRBJ1-2; possible D gene TRBD1, 6 bases. This CDR3 contains 14 residues. Germline CDR1 LGHNA, CDR2 YSLEER. Trimming left V 1 base short and J 4 bases short, with 10 bases between. The CDR3 region is CASSQGGTSYGYTF. As DNA, the CDR3 is TGCGCCAGCAGCCAAGGCGGGACAAGCTATGGCTACACCTTC.

This chain connects TRBV9 to TRBJ2-5; D gene ambiguous. V lost 3 bases and J 4 bases, leaving 10 bases between the germline ends. The CDR3 is 13 residues long. CDR1 and CDR2 (germline): SGDLS, YYNGEE. The CDR3 reads CASSGSTIETQYF. The CDR3 nucleotides read TGTGCCAGCAGCGGGAGCACTATAGAGACCCAGTACTTC.

The chain combines TRBV3-1 (or the pseudogene TRBV3-2) with TRBJ2-3; D remains unclear. The length of the CDR3 is 21 residues. Germline V gene data show CDR1 as LGHDT and CDR2 as YNNKEL (reference sequence). Trimming took off 1 base at V and 2 bases at J, with 28 bases between the two ends. The CDR3 region is CASSQVDLDRMFVVATDTQYF. CDR3 nucleotide sequence: TGTGCCAGCAGCCAAGTTGATCTAGATCGGATGTTCGTAGTCGCCACAGATACGCAGTATTTT.

The chain combines TRBV4-3 with TRBJ1-2; 9 positions match TRBD1. This CDR3 has 17 amino acids. The V gene end was trimmed by 2 bases and the J gene end by 2 bases; junction bases not matched to a gene: 9. Germline assignment: CDR1 LGHNA and CDR2 YSLEER. The CDR3 bases are TGCGCCAGCAGCCAAATATTACAGGGGGCATTGAACTATGGCTACACCTTC. Translation: CASSQILQGALNYGYTF.

This chain uses TRBV19 with TRBJ1-3, with D perhaps TRBD1 (6 bases). Germline V gene lookup returns CDR1 LNHDA and CDR2 SQIVND (reference sequence). The CDR3 has 16 amino acids. V gave up 5 bases and J gave up 0 bases, with 14 bases separating them. CDR3 residues: CASSPLRGNSGNTIYF. The CDR3 DNA reads as TGTGCCAGTAGTCCTCTAAGGGGGAACTCTGGAAACACCATATATTTT.

The chain uses TRBV7-9 and TRBJ1-1; a possible D gene is TRBD1 (6 bases). This CDR3 is 17 amino acids long. The germline V gene encodes CDR1 SEHNR and CDR2 FQNEAQ (reference sequence). Trimming took off 0 bases at V and 0 bases at J, with 14 bases between the two ends. CDR3 sequence (DNA): TGTGCCAGCAGCTTAGCCTGGACAGAAACCATGAACACTGAAGCTTTCTTT. It codes for CASSLAWTETMNTEAFF.

The chain is built from TRBV15 and TRBJ1-2; 8 bases fit TRBD1. CDR1 is LNHNV, CDR2 YYDKDF, per germline (reference sequence). The CDR3 spans 16 residues. Trimming took 2 bases from V and 2 from J; bases not matched to a gene: 7. The chain's CDR3 is CATSRRTGQGNYGYTF. CDR3 coding DNA: TGTGCCACCAGCAGAAGGACAGGACAGGGAAACTATGGCTACACCTTC.

V is TRBV6-5 and J is TRBJ2-7; a possible D gene is TRBD2 (5 bases). The CDR3 has 13 amino acids. Germline V CDR1 and CDR2: MNHEY, SVGAGI. Trimming shortened V by 6 bases and J by 2 bases, and 11 bases separated the two germline ends. CDR3 DNA sequence: TGTGCCAGCAGGGAGGACGGGACCTACGAGCAGTACGTC. It yields the protein CASREDGTYEQYV.

This chain joins TRBV2 and TRBJ1-1; D gene ambiguous. Trimming stripped 9 bases from V and 1 base from J, with 6 bases between. Per the germline V gene, CDR1 is SNHLY and CDR2 is FYNNEI. The CDR3 consists of 11 residues. CDR3 nucleotide sequence: TGTGCCAGTACACGGAACACTGAAGCTTTCTTT. The encoded protein is CASTRNTEAFF. Full variable domain (outside the CDR3, taken from reference TRBV2 and TRBJ1-1): EPEVTQTPSHQVTQMGQEVILRCVPISNHLYFYWYRQILGQKVEFLVSFYNNEISEKSEIFDDQFSVERPDGSNFTLKIRSTKLEDSAMYFCASTRNTEAFFGQGTRLTVV.

The chain employs TRBV6-6 and TRBJ2-7; no reliable D call. The V end was cut by 0 bases, the J end by 7 bases, with 13 bases between. Germline assignment: CDR1 MNHNY and CDR2 SVGAGI (reference sequence). The CDR3 is 14 amino acids. The CDR3 sequence is CASSYSPRQEEQYV. CDR3 in DNA: TGTGCCAGCAGTTACTCACCCAGGCAGGAGGAGCAGTACGTC.